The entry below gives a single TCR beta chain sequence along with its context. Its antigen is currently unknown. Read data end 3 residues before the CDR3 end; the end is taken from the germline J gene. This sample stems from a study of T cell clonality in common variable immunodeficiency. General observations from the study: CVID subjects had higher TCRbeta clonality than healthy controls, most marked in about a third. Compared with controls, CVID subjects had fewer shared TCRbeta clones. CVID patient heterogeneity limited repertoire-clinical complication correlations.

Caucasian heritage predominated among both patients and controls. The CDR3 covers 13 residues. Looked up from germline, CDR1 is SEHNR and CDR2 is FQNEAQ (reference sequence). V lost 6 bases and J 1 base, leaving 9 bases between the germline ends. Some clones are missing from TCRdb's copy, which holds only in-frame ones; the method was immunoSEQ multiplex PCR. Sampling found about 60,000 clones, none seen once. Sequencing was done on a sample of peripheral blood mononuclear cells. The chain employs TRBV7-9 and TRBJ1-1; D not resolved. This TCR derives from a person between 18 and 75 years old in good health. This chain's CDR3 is CASSLLGNTEAFF. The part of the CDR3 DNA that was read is TGTGCCAGCAGTTTACTAGGGAACACTGAA.